The sequence of this T cell receptor beta chain was determined in a study of regulatory T cells in long-lasting Graves disease. Time point of the sample: persistent/refractory GD, antithyroid drugs over 5 years with positive TRAb. Scientists built the TCR library using RNA that was extracted from PBMCs. By share of the sample, this clonotype is medium-sized. Arm-PCR of CDR3 regions with iRepertoire HTBI primers generated TCR beta libraries. From the multiplex PCR reads, TCRdb called clonotypes with MiXCR, one entry per CDR3 protein. The sample shows 350,000 to 500,000 distinct CDR3 sequences, 21% of them seen only once. The TCR comes from a female donor with Graves disease. Here the sequenced sample was peripheral blood mononuclear cells (PBMCs), taken when the disease was refractory, from a patient treated with antithyroid drugs.

CDR3 nucleotides: TGTGCCAGCAGTCCCCCCGGGGGCTCGGGCTACACCTTC. This codes for CASSPPGGSGYTF. The V gene is TRBV28, the J gene TRBJ1-2, with D possibly TRBD1 on 6 matching bases. The CDR3 has 13 amino acids. V gave up 5 bases and J gave up 8 bases, with 15 bases separating them. CDR1 is MDHEN, CDR2 SYDVKM, per germline.